A single sample is the source of the 21 T cell receptor beta chains below, sequenced in a study of CD8 T cells in Susac syndrome. Random-hexamer reverse transcription was applied to roughly 0.5 to 1 ug RNA. TCRdb reanalysed the immunoSEQ multiplex PCR reads using MiXCR and keeps one entry per CDR3 protein. The top ten hold roughly 0.19% of the sample, which has more than 150,000 distinct CDR3 sequences, approximately 94% seen once. Sequenced input: CD8+ T cells from PBMCs. These receptors all come from a human donor with multiple sclerosis.

The rearrangement joins TRBV30 to TRBJ1-1; D gene ambiguous. CDR1 GTSNPN and CDR2 SVGIG come from the germline V gene (reference sequence). V gave up 5 bases and J gave up 1 base, with 17 bases separating them. The CDR3 length is 15 residues. Written as DNA, the CDR3 is TGTGCCTGGTGTCAGGTAGGGATGAAGAACACTGAAGCTTTCTTT. Translating it yields CAWCQVGMKNTEAFF.

The chain recombines TRBV20-1 with TRBJ2-3; 13 bases agree with TRBD2. CDR1 DFQATT and CDR2 SNEGSKA come from the germline V gene (reference sequence). V lost 3 bases and J lost 2; bases outside the gene matches: 5. The CDR3 sequence is 16 residues long. CDR3 nucleotide sequence: TGCAGTGCTAGTGCAACTAGCGGGGGGGTCACAGATACGCAGTATTTT. Encoded protein: CSASATSGGVTDTQYF.

The chain links TRBV23-1 to TRBJ2-1; possible D gene TRBD1, 5 bases. TRBV23-1 is designated an ORF whose function remains uncertain. The CDR3 sequence is 13 residues long. V shed 4 bases and J shed 7 bases, with 11 bases lying between them. The CDR3 sequence is CASSLKGFNEQFF. CDR3 DNA sequence: TGCGCCAGCAGTCTCAAGGGGTTTAATGAGCAGTTCTTC.

The rearrangement uses TRBV5-6 and TRBJ2-1; D unresolved. The germline CDR1 and CDR2 sequences are SGHDT and YYEEEE. V lost 0 bases and J 10 bases, leaving 11 bases between the germline ends. CDR3 length equals 13 residues. The CDR3 nucleotides are TGTGCCAGCAGCTTGGGGCGGCTCCCCGAGCAGTTCTTC. This encodes CASSLGRLPEQFF.

The rearrangement joins TRBV7-8 to TRBJ2-1, with D unclear. The CDR3 extends over 12 amino acids. V lost 5 bases and J 9 bases, leaving 11 bases between the germline ends. Germline CDR1 SGHVS, CDR2 FQNEAQ. As DNA, the CDR3 is TGTGCCAGCAGCCCAAGGGATGGTGAGCAGTTCTTC. It codes for CASSPRDGEQFF.

The chain recombines TRBV29-1 with TRBJ1-2, with no clear D. The germline CDR1 and CDR2 sequences are SQVTM and ANQGSEA. Trimming took 3 bases from V and 2 from J, leaving 7 bases between them. The CDR3 totals 12 residues. This chain's CDR3 is CSVDGGNYGYTF. The CDR3, as DNA: TGCAGCGTTGATGGCGGCAACTATGGCTACACCTTC. Supplemented by reference TRBV29-1 and TRBJ1-2, the full variable domain reads SAVISQKPSRDICQRGTSLTIQCQVDSQVTMMFWYRQQPGQSLTLIATANQGSEATYESGFVIDKFPISRPNLTFSTLTVSNMSPEDSSIYLCSVDGGNYGYTFGSGTRLTVV.

The V call is TRBV29-1, the J call TRBJ2-7; D is uncertain. Trimming took off 6 bases at V and 7 bases at J, with 13 bases between the two ends. In germline, CDR1 is SQVTM, CDR2 ANQGSEA. This CDR3 region has 11 residues. The DNA for the CDR3 is TGCAGCGTGCCCCTGGACGGTGAGCAGTACTTC. Amino acid sequence: CSVPLDGEQYF.

J is TRBJ1-6 and V is TRBV9, with D maybe TRBD1 (6 bases). Trimming left V 9 bases short and J 0 bases short, with 13 bases between. The CDR3 totals 15 residues. CDR1 is SGDLS, CDR2 YYNGEE, per germline. The DNA of the CDR3 is TGTGCCACTTCGACAGGTGACTCCTATAATTCACCCCTCCACTTT. Encoded protein: CATSTGDSYNSPLHF.

The chain has TRBV20-1 and TRBJ2-1; no reliable D call. CDR3 length: 16 amino acids. Per the germline V gene, CDR1 is DFQATT and CDR2 is SNEGSKA (reference sequence). Between the trimmed V and J ends, which lost 1 base and 0 bases, there was a span of 13 bases. CDR3 in amino acids: CSARAFDVSSYNEQFF. In DNA form, the CDR3 reads TGCAGTGCTAGAGCGTTTGATGTAAGCTCCTACAATGAGCAGTTCTTC.

The J gene is TRBJ1-1, the V gene TRBV30, with no clear D. The V gene lost 3 bases and the J gene lost 8 bases, with 10 bases spanning the gap. There are 11 residues in the CDR3. Germline CDR1 GTSNPN, CDR2 SVGIG (reference sequence). The CDR3 region is CAWRGSTEAFF. The CDR3 DNA sequence: TGTGCCTGGAGAGGGTCAACAGAAGCTTTCTTT.

As concerns this clonotype: One end of the junction is discordant with germline, which a read error may explain. The V gene is TRBV6-1, the J gene TRBJ2-5; 14 bases fit TRBD2. The CDR3 has 15 amino acids. Germline assignment: CDR1 MNHNS and CDR2 SASEGT. The CDR3 region has the DNA TGTGCCTGCAGGACTAGCGGGGGGATCCAAGAGACCCAGTACTTC. Translated, it gives CACRTSGGIQETQYF.

The J gene is TRBJ1-5, the V gene TRBV9, with TRBD1 as a possible D gene (5 bases). With 4 bases removed from V and 5 bases from J, the gap between germline ends came to 13 bases. Per the germline V gene, CDR1 is SGDLS and CDR2 is YYNGEE. There are 14 residues in the CDR3. CDR3 in amino acids: CASSRQSGDQPQHF. In DNA, the CDR3 is TGTGCCAGCAGCAGACAGAGCGGGGATCAGCCCCAGCATTTT.

The V gene is TRBV9, the J gene TRBJ2-5; 7 nucleotides line up with TRBD1. This CDR3 has 15 residues. The germline V gene has CDR1 SGDLS and CDR2 YYNGEE. After removal of 0 bases from V and 6 bases from J, the junction contained 8 bases not matched to a gene. DNA for the CDR3: TGTGCCAGCAGCGTAGAAACAGGGGCTGGGCAGACCCAGTACTTC. This translates into CASSVETGAGQTQYF.

This clonotype has a handful of counts. V and J are TRBV4-1 and TRBJ2-3, with D possibly matching TRBD1 (6 bases). The CDR3 sequence is 17 residues long. Germline-derived CDR1 and CDR2 are MGHRA and YSYEKL. V was shortened by 2 bases and J by 2 bases, with 17 bases between the two germline ends. CDR3 protein: CASSQRSAGVFTDTQYF. The DNA of the CDR3 is TGCGCCAGCAGCCAACGGTCGGCAGGGGTTTTCACAGATACGCAGTATTTT.

This clonotype has just a few counts. The chain recombines TRBV6-2 or TRBV6-3 with TRBJ1-1; D is unresolved. The CDR3 is made up of 13 amino acids. V lost 2 bases and J 1 base, leaving 5 bases between the germline ends. Germline lookup yields CDR1 MNHEY and CDR2 SVGEGT. The CDR3: CASSYKENTEAFF. CDR3 DNA: TGTGCCAGCAGTTACAAAGAGAACACTGAAGCTTTCTTT.

CDR3 sequence: CASSSNLAGAPLYNEQFF. CDR3 DNA sequence: TGTGCCAGCAGCTCTAATCTAGCGGGGGCCCCGCTCTACAATGAGCAGTTCTTC. The V gene is TRBV7-8, the J gene TRBJ2-1; 10 nucleotides agree with TRBD2. Germline lookup yields CDR1 SGHVS and CDR2 FQNEAQ. This CDR3 contains 18 residues. J lost 3 bases, V lost 4 bases, and 12 bases had no gene match.

The genes are TRBV29-1 and TRBJ2-7; D ambiguous. Germline V CDR1 and CDR2: SQVTM, ANQGSEA. The CDR3 length is 14 residues. The V gene lost 1 base and the J gene lost 1 base, with 11 bases spanning the gap. The CDR3 is CSVEVPSQSYEQYF. DNA of the CDR3: TGCAGCGTTGAAGTCCCTAGTCAATCCTACGAGCAGTACTTC.

The gene calls are TRBV6-2 or TRBV6-3 and TRBJ2-1; TRBD1 matches at 8 bases. With 6 bases clipped from V and 2 bases from J, the junction kept 9 bases outside the gene matches. Germline assignment: CDR1 MNHEY and CDR2 SVGEGT. The CDR3 is 16 amino acids. CDR3: CASSPRQGFPYNEQFF. CDR3 DNA: TGTGCCAGCAGCCCCCGACAGGGGTTCCCCTACAATGAGCAGTTCTTC.

This chain uses TRBV6-5 with TRBJ2-2; D gene unclear. Germline V CDR1 and CDR2: MNHEY, SVGAGI. V was trimmed by 5 bases and J by 8 bases, leaving 15 bases between them. CDR3 length: 14 amino acids. Here the CDR3 reads CASSTQLVGGELFF. CDR3 DNA: TGTGCCAGCAGTACCCAATTGGTGGGGGGGGAGCTGTTTTTT.

The chain has TRBV4-1 and TRBJ2-7; unclear D gene. The CDR3 totals 14 residues. The germline V gene encodes CDR1 MGHRA and CDR2 YSYEKL. Trimming stripped 1 base from V and 3 bases from J, with 10 bases between. The CDR3 bases are TGCGCCAGCAGCCAAGTCGGGCAGCTCTACGAGCAGTACTTC. This gives the protein CASSQVGQLYEQYF.

V and J are TRBV29-1 and TRBJ2-1; weak D call: TRBD2 (6 bases). The CDR3 runs 19 residues. The V and J ends lost 1 base and 0 bases respectively, with 22 bases between them. Germline V gene lookup returns CDR1 SQVTM and CDR2 ANQGSEA. The CDR3 nucleotides read TGCAGCGTTGAAGGGTTTGTAGCGGTAGGGCAGAGCTCCTACAATGAGCAGTTCTTC. Its protein is CSVEGFVAVGQSSYNEQFF.